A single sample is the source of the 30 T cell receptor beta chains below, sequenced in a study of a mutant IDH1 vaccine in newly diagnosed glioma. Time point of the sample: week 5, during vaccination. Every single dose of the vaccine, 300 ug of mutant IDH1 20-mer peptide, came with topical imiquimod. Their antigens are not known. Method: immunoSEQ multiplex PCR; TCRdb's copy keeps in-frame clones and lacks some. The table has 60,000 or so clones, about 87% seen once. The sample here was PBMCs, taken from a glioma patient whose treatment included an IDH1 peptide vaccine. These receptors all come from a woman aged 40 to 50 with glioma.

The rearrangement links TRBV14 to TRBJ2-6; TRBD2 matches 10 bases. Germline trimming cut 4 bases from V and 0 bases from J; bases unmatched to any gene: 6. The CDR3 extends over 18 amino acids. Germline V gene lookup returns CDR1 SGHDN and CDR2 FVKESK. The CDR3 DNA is TGTGCCAGCAGCCCAATAGCGGGAGGACTCTCTGGGGCCAACGTCCTGACTTTC. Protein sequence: CASSPIAGGLSGANVLTF.

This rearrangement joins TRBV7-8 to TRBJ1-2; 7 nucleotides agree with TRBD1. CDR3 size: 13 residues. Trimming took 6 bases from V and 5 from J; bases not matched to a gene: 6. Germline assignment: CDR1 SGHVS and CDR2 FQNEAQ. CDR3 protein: CASRRRGAYGYTF. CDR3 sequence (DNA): TGTGCCAGCAGACGCAGGGGGGCGTATGGCTACACCTTC.

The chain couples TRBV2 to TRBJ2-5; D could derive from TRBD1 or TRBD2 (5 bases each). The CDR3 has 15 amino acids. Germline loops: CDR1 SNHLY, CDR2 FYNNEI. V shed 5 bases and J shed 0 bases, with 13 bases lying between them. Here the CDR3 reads CASSSLGTDQETQYF. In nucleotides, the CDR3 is TGTGCCAGCAGTTCCCTGGGGACGGACCAAGAGACCCAGTACTTC.

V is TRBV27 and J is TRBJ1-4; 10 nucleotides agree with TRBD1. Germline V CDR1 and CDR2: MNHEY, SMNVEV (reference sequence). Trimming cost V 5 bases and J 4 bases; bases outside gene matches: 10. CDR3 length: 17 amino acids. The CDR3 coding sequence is TGTGCCAGCAGTAAGGGGACAGGGGTCCTCCTTAATGAAAAACTGTTTTTT. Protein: CASSKGTGVLLNEKLFF.

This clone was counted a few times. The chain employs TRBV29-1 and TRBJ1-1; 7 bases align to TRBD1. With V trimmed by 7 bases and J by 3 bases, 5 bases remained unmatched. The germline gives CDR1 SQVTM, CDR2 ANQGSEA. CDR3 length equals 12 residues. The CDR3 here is CSGNQGDTEAFF. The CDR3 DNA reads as TGCAGCGGTAATCAGGGGGACACTGAAGCTTTCTTT.

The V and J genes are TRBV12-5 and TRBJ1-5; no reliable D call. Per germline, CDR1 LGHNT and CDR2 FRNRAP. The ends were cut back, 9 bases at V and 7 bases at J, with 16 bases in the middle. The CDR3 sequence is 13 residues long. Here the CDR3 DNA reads TGTGCTAGCAAAGGAGAGGGAGACCAGCCCCAGCATTTT. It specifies CASKGEGDQPQHF.

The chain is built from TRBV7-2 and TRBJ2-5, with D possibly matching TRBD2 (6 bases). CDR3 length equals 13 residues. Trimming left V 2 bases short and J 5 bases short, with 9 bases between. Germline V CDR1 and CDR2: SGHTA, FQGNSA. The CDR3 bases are TGTGCCAGCAGCTTACGCGGGGACGAGACCCAGTACTTC. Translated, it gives CASSLRGDETQYF.

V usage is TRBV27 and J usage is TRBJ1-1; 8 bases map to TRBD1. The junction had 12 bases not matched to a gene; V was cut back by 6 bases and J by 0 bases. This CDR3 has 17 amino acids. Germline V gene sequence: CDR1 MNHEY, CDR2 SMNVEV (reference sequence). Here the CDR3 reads CASRAIGQGIMNTEAFF. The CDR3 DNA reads TGTGCCAGCAGAGCAATAGGACAGGGTATTATGAACACTGAAGCTTTCTTT.

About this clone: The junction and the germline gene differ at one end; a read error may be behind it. The CDR3 DNA is TGTGCTAGCAGCTTAGCGGGGGGACGTCAAGAGACCCAGTACTTC. Its protein is CASSLAGGRQETQYF. The genes are TRBV7-7 and TRBJ2-5, with TRBD2 matching 10 bases. CDR1 is SSHAT, CDR2 FNYEAQ, per germline (reference sequence). This CDR3 region has 15 residues.

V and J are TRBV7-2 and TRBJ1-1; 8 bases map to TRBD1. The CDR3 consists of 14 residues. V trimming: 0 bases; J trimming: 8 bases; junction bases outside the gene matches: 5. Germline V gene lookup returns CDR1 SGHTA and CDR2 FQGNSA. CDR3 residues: CASSLAQGGPEAFF. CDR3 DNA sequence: TGTGCCAGCAGCTTAGCACAGGGGGGACCGGAAGCTTTCTTT.

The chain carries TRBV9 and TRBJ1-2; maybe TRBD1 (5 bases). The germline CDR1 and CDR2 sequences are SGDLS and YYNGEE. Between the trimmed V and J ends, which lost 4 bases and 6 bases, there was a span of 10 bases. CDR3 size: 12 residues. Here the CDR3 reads CASSPRGDGYTF. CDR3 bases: TGTGCCAGCAGCCCGAGGGGCGATGGCTACACCTTC.

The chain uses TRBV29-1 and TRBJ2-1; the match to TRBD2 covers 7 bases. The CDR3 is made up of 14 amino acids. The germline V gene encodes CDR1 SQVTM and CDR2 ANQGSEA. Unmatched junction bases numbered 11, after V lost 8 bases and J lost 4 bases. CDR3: CSSQRGGSYNEQFF. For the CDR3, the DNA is TGCAGCTCTCAACGTGGCGGGAGTTACAATGAGCAGTTCTTC.

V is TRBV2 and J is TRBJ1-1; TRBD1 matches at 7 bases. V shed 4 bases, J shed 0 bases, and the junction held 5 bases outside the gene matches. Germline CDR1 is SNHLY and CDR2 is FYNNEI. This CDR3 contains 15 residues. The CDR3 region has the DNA TGTGCCAGCAGTGGAGCAGGGGGAATGAACACTGAAGCTTTCTTT. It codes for CASSGAGGMNTEAFF. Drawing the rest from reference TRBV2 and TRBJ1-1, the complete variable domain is EPEVTQTPSHQVTQMGQEVILRCVPISNHLYFYWYRQILGQKVEFLVSFYNNEISEKSEIFDDQFSVERPDGSNFTLKIRSTKLEDSAMYFCASSGAGGMNTEAFFGQGTRLTVV.

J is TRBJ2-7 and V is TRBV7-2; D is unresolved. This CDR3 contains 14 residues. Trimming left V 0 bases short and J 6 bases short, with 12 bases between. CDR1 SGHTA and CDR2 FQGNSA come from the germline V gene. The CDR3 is CASSLAQPAGEQYF. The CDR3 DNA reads TGTGCCAGCAGCTTAGCGCAGCCAGCCGGCGAGCAGTACTTC.

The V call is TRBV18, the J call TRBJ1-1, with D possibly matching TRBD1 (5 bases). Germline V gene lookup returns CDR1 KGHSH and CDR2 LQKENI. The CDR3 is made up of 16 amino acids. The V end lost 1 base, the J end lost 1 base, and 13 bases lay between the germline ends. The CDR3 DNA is TGTGCCAGCTCACCACAGGCCGGGACCCGGAACACTGAAGCTTTCTTT. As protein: CASSPQAGTRNTEAFF.

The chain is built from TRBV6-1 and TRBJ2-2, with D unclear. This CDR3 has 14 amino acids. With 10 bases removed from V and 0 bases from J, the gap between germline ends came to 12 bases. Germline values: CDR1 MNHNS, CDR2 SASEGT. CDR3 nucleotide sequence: TGTGCCACCCTCAAGTGGGCGAACACCGGGGAGCTGTTTTTT. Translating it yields CATLKWANTGELFF.

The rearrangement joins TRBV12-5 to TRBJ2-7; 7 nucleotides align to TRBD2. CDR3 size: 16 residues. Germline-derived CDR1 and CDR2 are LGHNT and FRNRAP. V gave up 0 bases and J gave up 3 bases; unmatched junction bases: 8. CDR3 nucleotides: TGTGCTAGTGGTTTGGTACGGGGAGGGGACCTCTACGAGCAGTACTTC. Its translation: CASGLVRGGDLYEQYF. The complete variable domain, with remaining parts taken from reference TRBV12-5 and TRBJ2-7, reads DARVTQTPRHKVTEMGQEVTMRCQPILGHNTVFWYRQTMMQGLELLAYFRNRAPLDDSGMPKDRFSAEMPDATLATLKIQPSEPRDSAVYFCASGLVRGGDLYEQYFGPGTRLTVT.

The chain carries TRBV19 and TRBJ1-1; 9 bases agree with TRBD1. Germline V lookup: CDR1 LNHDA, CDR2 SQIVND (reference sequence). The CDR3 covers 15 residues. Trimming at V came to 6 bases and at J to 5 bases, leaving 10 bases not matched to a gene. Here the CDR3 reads CASRTPQGARTEAFF. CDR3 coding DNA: TGTGCCAGTAGGACCCCACAGGGGGCGCGGACTGAAGCTTTCTTT.

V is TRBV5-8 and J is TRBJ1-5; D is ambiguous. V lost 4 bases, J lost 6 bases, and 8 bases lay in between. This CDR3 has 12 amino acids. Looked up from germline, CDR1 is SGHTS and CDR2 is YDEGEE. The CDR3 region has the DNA TGTGCCAGCAGCCCGACTAGTCAGCCCCAGCATTTT. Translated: CASSPTSQPQHF.

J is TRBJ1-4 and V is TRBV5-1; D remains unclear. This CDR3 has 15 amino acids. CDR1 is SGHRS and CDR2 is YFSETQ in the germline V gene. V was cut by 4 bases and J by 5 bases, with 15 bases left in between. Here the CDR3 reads CASSTGQAHNEKLFF. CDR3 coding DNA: TGCGCCAGCAGCACCGGCCAGGCCCACAATGAAAAACTGTTTTTT. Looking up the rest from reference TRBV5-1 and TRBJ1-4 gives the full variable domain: KAGVTQTPRYLIKTRGQQVTLSCSPISGHRSVSWYQQTPGQGLQFLFEYFSETQRNKGNFPGRFSGRQFSNSRSEMNVSTLELGDSALYLCASSTGQAHNEKLFFGSGTQLSVL.

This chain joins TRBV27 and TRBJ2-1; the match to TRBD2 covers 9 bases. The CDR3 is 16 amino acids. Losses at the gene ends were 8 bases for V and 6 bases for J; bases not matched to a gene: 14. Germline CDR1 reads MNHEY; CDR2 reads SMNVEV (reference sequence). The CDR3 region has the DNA TGTGCCAGCGGAGGGATTAGCGGGAGTTCCGGCAATGAGCAGTTCTTC. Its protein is CASGGISGSSGNEQFF.

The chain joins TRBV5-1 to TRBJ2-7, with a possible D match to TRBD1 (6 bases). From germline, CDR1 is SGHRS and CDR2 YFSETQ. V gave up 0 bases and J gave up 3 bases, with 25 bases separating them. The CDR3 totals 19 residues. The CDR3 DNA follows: TGCGCCAGCAGCTTGGCCCCACCCCAGGGGCCCTTACCCCACTACGAGCAGTACTTC. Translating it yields CASSLAPPQGPLPHYEQYF.

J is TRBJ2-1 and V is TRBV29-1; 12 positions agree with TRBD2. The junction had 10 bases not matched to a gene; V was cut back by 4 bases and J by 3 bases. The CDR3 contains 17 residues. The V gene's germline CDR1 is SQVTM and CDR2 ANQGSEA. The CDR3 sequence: CSVVQQETSGGYNEQFF. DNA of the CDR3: TGCAGCGTTGTTCAGCAAGAGACTAGCGGGGGCTACAATGAGCAGTTCTTC.

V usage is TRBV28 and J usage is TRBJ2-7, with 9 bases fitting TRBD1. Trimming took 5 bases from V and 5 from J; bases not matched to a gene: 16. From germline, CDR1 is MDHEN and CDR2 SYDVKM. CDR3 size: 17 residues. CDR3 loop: CASSSLGVGGQGNEQYF. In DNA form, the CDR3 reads TGTGCCAGCAGTAGTTTAGGCGTTGGGGGACAGGGTAACGAGCAGTACTTC.

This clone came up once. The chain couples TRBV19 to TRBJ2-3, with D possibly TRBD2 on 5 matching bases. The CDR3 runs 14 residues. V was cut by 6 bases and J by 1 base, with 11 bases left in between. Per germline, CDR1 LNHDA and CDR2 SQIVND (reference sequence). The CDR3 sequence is CASRKKGGTDTQYF. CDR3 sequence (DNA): TGTGCCAGTAGAAAAAAGGGAGGCACAGATACGCAGTATTTT.

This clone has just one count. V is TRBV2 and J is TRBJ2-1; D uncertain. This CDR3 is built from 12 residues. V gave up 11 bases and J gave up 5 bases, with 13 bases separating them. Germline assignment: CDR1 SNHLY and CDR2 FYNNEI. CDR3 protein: CAGSRFHNEQFF. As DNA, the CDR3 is TGTGCCGGAAGTCGATTTCACAATGAGCAGTTCTTC.

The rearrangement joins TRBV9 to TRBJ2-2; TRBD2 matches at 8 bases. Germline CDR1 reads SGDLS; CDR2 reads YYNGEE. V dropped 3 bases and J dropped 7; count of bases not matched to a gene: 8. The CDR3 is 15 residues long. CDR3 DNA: TGTGCCAGCAGCGACAGTAGCGGGGTTGTCGGGGAGCTGTTTTTT. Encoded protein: CASSDSSGVVGELFF.

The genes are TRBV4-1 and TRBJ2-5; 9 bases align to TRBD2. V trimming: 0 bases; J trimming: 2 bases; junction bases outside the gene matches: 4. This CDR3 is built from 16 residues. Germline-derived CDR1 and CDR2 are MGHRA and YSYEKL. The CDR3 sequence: CASSQDRLAGQETQYF. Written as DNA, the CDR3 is TGCGCCAGCAGCCAAGATAGGCTAGCGGGACAAGAGACCCAGTACTTC.

CDR3 region: CASSQDGRSVGRADWETQYF. CDR3 sequence (DNA): TGCGCCAGCAGTCAGGACGGGCGTAGCGTCGGGAGGGCTGATTGGGAGACCCAGTACTTC. The J gene is TRBJ2-5, the V gene TRBV5-1, with 8 nucleotides matching TRBD2. Trimming cost V 5 bases and J 5 bases; bases outside gene matches: 26. The CDR3 has 20 residues. The germline CDR1 and CDR2 sequences are SGHRS and YFSETQ.

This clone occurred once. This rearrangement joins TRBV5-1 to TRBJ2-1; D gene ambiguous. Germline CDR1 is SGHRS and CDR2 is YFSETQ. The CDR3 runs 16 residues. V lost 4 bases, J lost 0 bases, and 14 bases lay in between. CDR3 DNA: TGCGCCAGCAGCCTACAGCCCGGATCCTCCTACAATGAGCAGTTCTTC. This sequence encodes CASSLQPGSSYNEQFF.